This T cell receptor (beta chain) stems from a study of cytomegalovirus exposure and HLA in healthy donors. Study overall: The study's early data release held tens of millions of unique TCRs from HLA-typed donors. Study results and limitations: In a later analysis, an Asian-associated ancestry cluster reportedly showed fewer N-insertions than the roughly 690-donor mean. As a later analysis revealed, most CMV-associated TCR beta chains appeared HLA-restricted.

The germline CDR1 and CDR2 sequences are LNHDA and SQIVND (reference sequence). The CDR3 spans 14 residues. Trimming left V 3 bases short and J 3 bases short, with 12 bases between. The PCR contained 60 Vbeta and 13 Jbeta primers. Libraries were prepared by immunoSEQ multiplex PCR; TCRdb keeps only in-frame clonotypes and omits some of them. The table records over 150,000 clones, around 70% of them present only once. A remark on this clone: What it binds is not known.

This clonotype was obtained from a male donor in good health and CMV-seronegative. The chain has TRBV19 and TRBJ2-7; D possibly corresponds to TRBD1 (5 bases). The sample consisted of PBMCs. The CDR3 protein is CASSIQGDGYEQYF. DNA of the CDR3: TGTGCCAGTAGTATCCAGGGTGACGGCTACGAGCAGTACTTC.